This T cell receptor beta chain comes out of a study of T cell clusters in autoimmune cytopenias. One tube held mixed TRB-A and TRB-B primer pools for touch-down PCR. TCRdb re-called the multiplex PCR reads and gives one entry per CDR3 protein, without DNA. The sample table includes nearly 750 distinct CDR3 sequences. TRB was amplified from 250 ng of peripheral blood genomic DNA per sample. Study findings and constraints: Clustering suggested that physiological T cell clusters were missing in primary autoimmune cytopenia patients.

A remark on this clonotype: The target antigen is unknown.

The CDR3 length is 15 residues. CDR1 MNHEY and CDR2 SVGEGT come from the germline V gene. A further study also used this sample, focusing on T cell repertoires in aging, cancer and after chemotherapy.

The chain carries TRBV6-2 or TRBV6-3 and TRBJ1-1; no DNA is available, so the TRBD1 call from TCRdb remains unchecked. Sequences were obtained from peripheral blood. This clonotype was obtained from a human donor in good health. CDR3 sequence reads: CASSYGTGGYTEAFF.